Sequencing of this TCR beta chain was carried out in a study of CD4 T cells in relation to SARS-CoV-2 and coronaviruses. CD4+ T cells from unexposed donors were obtained before the COVID-19 pandemic (2011-2018). Isolation of CD4+ T cells took place after about 9 days in culture. A few million PBMCs per well were cultured with approximately 10 IU/ml IL-2. Fresh IL-2 medium replaced half the medium on days 3 and 7. Sequenced by immunoSEQ multiplex PCR; TCRdb stores in-frame clones only, minus some. The sample yields under 25,000 clones, approximately 80% seen once. Remarks on this clone: Its specificity is not known.

Regarding the study as a whole: SARS-CoV-2-driven expansion was significantly weaker in crossreactive than monoreactive clones. No donor gave both pre-pandemic and post-infection samples.

The germline V gene encodes CDR1 LNHDA and CDR2 SQIVND (reference sequence). The junction had 14 bases not matched to a gene; V was cut back by 5 bases and J by 7 bases. This CDR3 is built from 15 residues. Sequencing was done on a sample of CD4+ T cells from PBMCs, cultured in vitro. The chain combines TRBV19 with TRBJ2-7; 7 nucleotides align to TRBD1. The sequence came from a human donor in good health. CDR3 in amino acids: CASSVYRGRDMEQYF. The CDR3 DNA follows: TGTGCCAGTAGTGTTTACAGGGGAAGAGATATGGAGCAGTACTTC. The full variable domain, its missing parts supplied by reference TRBV19 and TRBJ2-7, is DGGITQSPKYLFRKEGQNVTLSCEQNLNHDAMYWYRQDPGQGLRLIYYSQIVNDFQKGDIAEGYSVSREKKESFPLTVTSAQKNPTAFYLCASSVYRGRDMEQYFGPGTRLTVT.